One TCR beta chain is described in this entry. This clonotype was detected a few times. This receptor's antigen is unknown. Base-call qualities are not available, and no considerably larger clone is one nucleotide away. The TCR beta CDR3 regions were amplified from RNA transcripts. For the first round of RT-PCR on the TCR CDR3, the HTBI primer set was used together with the Qiagen OneStep RT-PCR kit. Libraries were constructed in a second round of multiplex PCR, after which size selection and purification were performed. Sequencing of the libraries was done on an Illumina HiSeq2000 using paired-end 100 bp reads. The authors' pipeline ran thus. SOAPnuke was used to process the raw data, removing reads that contained adapters or uncalled bases, had a mean Phred below 15, or lacked an exact match to the constant primer or identifier. COPE v1.2.5 was used to merge high-quality paired reads, and clonotypes were defined as unique nucleotide sequences. MiTCR v1.1 was used to align clonotypes to the IMGT TRBV, TRBD and TRBJ reference segments. The analysis was restricted to V-J combinations with a frequency above 0.0001, which together covered over 99% of the repertoires. A TCS score was defined as the ratio of F50 (clonal expansion) to E x V (chaos), with BLOSUM62-based TCRdist applied between CDR3 peptides within each V-J. Welch's t-statistics and random forest reduced 450 to 600 V-J features to fewer than 15, which were used in a naive Bayes classifier (R e1071). The raw public reads went through TCRdb reprocessing: fastp at Q25, MiXCR clone calling, in-frame beta chains kept. Every entry covers one CDR3 protein and lists the most common genes and DNA from its rows. The authors' filters were not applied to this entry. This sample is represented by hundreds of thousands of distinct CDR3 sequences; around 15% of them were singletons. The ten largest clonotypes hold roughly 10% of the sample.

Stable Graves' hyperthyroidism was defined as the absence of progression to ophthalmopathy over 18 months of follow-up. Hyperthyroidism patients were aged 18 to 65 years and newly diagnosed, with disease duration of less than 2 months. Any patient with an uncontrolled infection, another autoimmune disease, pregnancy or lactation was excluded. Diagnoses relied on clinical symptoms, serum thyroxine and TRAb, thyroid ultrasound and orbital computed tomography. PBMCs were separated from approximately 9.9 ml of fresh peripheral blood using Ficoll-Paque density gradient centrifugation. Trizol reagent was used to extract total RNA, and RNA quality was then checked on an Agilent 2100 Bioanalyzer. This sample is drawn from a study of T cells in Graves' hyperthyroidism and ophthalmopathy (dated by TCRdb to the late 2010s). Notes on the research overall: Peripheral blood samples were taken at the time of initial diagnosis, prior to any treatment. To identify distinguishing TCR V-J signatures, a discovery cohort of roughly 100 patients was used, comprising 40 to 45 with Graves' ophthalmopathy and some 57 with stable Graves' hyperthyroidism. Whether ophthalmopathy could be predicted prospectively was tested in an independent validation cohort made up of roughly 19 hyperthyroidism patients plus 17 patients who later progressed to ophthalmopathy. For training and testing, the 100 or so patients in the discovery cohort were randomly divided in a 7:3 ratio. In addition, the study compared T-cell repertoires in thyroid tissue and in blood from roughly 6 Graves' hyperthyroidism patients. After blood sampling, hyperthyroidism patients were treated with methimazole at a starting dose of 30 mg daily, and ophthalmopathy patients were treated with high-dose intravenous methylprednisolone. According to the paper, TCR Vbeta CDR3 sequencing was carried out on 135 peripheral blood samples, which came from 40 to 45 ophthalmopathy, about 75 hyperthyroidism and 17 progressor patients. Overall results and qualifications from the work: Ophthalmopathy was separated from stable hyperthyroidism by a 13 V-J signature model, with 85% to 90% sensitivity and approximately 81% specificity obtained in cross-validation and 80%/75% obtained in testing. In validation, the model predicted progression to ophthalmopathy a median of 6.5 months before onset, with approximately 70% sensitivity and more than 72% specificity. No statistical method was used to set the sample size in advance, and investigators knew the group allocation. Blood samples also contained most of the expanded thyroid clonotypes (frequency above 0.001), which suggests that blood repertoires may reflect thyroid immune responses.

The germline V gene gives CDR1 as MNHNS and CDR2 as SASEGT. Including the terminal cysteine and phenylalanine, the CDR3 comprises 17 residues. Only the CDR3 portion is preserved as DNA: 51 bases, with reading frame beginning at the first base. Compared with germline, V lacks 2 bases and J lacks 4 bases; bases without a gene match: 9. Recombination joined TRBV6-1 with TRBJ2-3, with 10 junctional bases fitting TRBD1. This receptor was obtained from a woman between 18 and 29 years old with Graves' hyperthyroidism. The sample was blood. The CDR3 region has the sequence CASSEPAGTGAPDTQYF. The sequenced DNA is TGTGCCAGCAGTGAACCCGCCGGGACAGGGGCCCCAGATACGCAGTATTTT.